This record looks at one T cell receptor (beta chain) sequence and its context. This entry belongs to a study of blood T cell repertoires in COVID-19. The wider study: Both acute and convalescent COVID-19 samples were obtained from the United States, Italy and Spain.

The CDR3 contains 11 residues. Original processing notes: Amplification from reference gene primers served as the basis for estimated nucleated cell counts. Generated by immunoSEQ multiplex PCR, the TCRdb table keeps only in-frame clones and is missing some. That table furnishes V, J and clone size, whereas the DNA furnished D and trimming. The sample records 150,000 to 180,000 clones, approximately 83% being singletons. The genes are TRBV21-1 and TRBJ1-4. TRBV21-1 is classified as a pseudogene. This receptor was obtained from a woman aged 55-70 years with acute or convalescent COVID-19. The specimen was peripheral blood. Written as DNA, the CDR3 is TGTGCCAGCAGCGGAGACGGGGTGGGGTTTTTT. Its protein product is CASSGDGVGFF.